This section outlines one T cell receptor beta chain sequence together with its context. V shed 5 bases, J shed 2 bases, and the junction held 15 bases outside the gene matches. This CDR3 has 18 residues. From germline, CDR1 is SEHNR and CDR2 FQNEAQ (reference sequence). The data belong to a study of technical replicates of blood from a few donors. Produced via immunoSEQ multiplex PCR; TCRdb's table is partial and in-frame only. The sample lists approximately 66,000 clones; roughly 90% were seen once. The sequenced sample was PBMCs. The gene calls are TRBV7-9 and TRBJ2-1; 7 bases are shared with TRBD2. The receptor comes from a human donor in good health. Some clones in this sample may be carry-over from other donors' samples. The CDR3 coding sequence is TGTGCCAGCAGCACAACCCCGGGGGGAGAGCGGACCTACAATGAGCAGTTCTTC. It encodes CASSTTPGGERTYNEQFF.